These T cell receptor beta chains were read from a single sample in a study of blood T cell repertoires in COVID-19. This table comes from immunoSEQ multiplex PCR, and its TCRdb copy is limited to in-frame clones, with some not included. The sample has about 190,000 clones, about 88% seen once. Sample: peripheral blood. The receptors were gathered from a man aged 25 to 45 with active or convalescent COVID-19. The CDR3 runs from the conserved cysteine through the conserved F or W. The D gene is left open where the match is weak. Clone size is shown for a subset of rows, as once, few, many or a class of expanded clone.

clone_size	d_call	v_call	j_call	cdr3_aa	cdr3_nt
NA	NA	TRBV7-2	TRBJ1-1	CASSNGGVRTEAFF	TGTGCCAGCAGCAACGGAGGTGTTCGGACTGAAGCTTTCTTT
NA	TRBD1	TRBV6-5	TRBJ1-4	CARRPQGAAGEKLFF	TGTGCCAGGCGTCCGCAGGGGGCGGCGGGGGAAAAACTGTTTTTT
NA	TRBD1	TRBV7-2	TRBJ1-2	CASSLGLSWDRVGYTF	TGTGCCAGCAGCTTAGGGTTATCCTGGGACAGGGTTGGCTACACCTTC
NA	NA	TRBV14	TRBJ2-2	CASSQGTPANTGELFF	TGTGCCAGCAGCCAAGGGACACCAGCGAACACCGGGGAGCTGTTTTTT
NA	TRBD2	TRBV5-4	TRBJ2-7	CASSFRSGRAYEQYF	TGTGCCAGCAGCTTCCGGTCAGGGAGGGCCTACGAGCAGTACTTC
NA	NA	TRBV27	TRBJ1-3	CASSLSPVGNTIYF	TGTGCCAGCAGTTTATCCCCGGTAGGAAACACCATATATTTT
NA	TRBD1	TRBV27	TRBJ1-5	CAKQGETLPQHF	TGTGCCAAGCAGGGGGAGACGCTGCCCCAGCATTTT
NA	TRBD2	TRBV14	TRBJ2-3	CASSQDRTGRGYTDTQYF	TGTGCCAGCAGCCAAGATAGGACCGGGAGGGGTTACACAGATACGCAGTATTTT
once	NA	TRBV7-2	TRBJ2-3	CASSLSKGGIPTDTQYF	TGTGCCAGCAGCCTTTCGAAAGGGGGAATTCCCACAGATACGCAGTATTTT
NA	NA	TRBV6-5	TRBJ2-2	CASSSGGNTGELFF	TGTGCCAGCAGTTCCGGGGGAAACACCGGGGAGCTGTTTTTT
few	NA	TRBV18	TRBJ1-5	CASSAGLGQPQHF	TGTGCCAGCTCAGCCGGATTGGGCCAGCCCCAGCATTTT
NA	NA	TRBV7-9	TRBJ1-2	CASSLWDSDNYGYTF	TGTGCCAGCAGCTTATGGGACTCGGATAACTATGGCTACACCTTC
NA	TRBD1	TRBV6-5	TRBJ1-2	CASTGRQGADYGYTF	TGTGCCAGCACCGGGAGACAGGGCGCAGACTATGGCTACACCTTC
NA	TRBD1	TRBV28	TRBJ1-1	CASSPPGTVNTEAFF	TGTGCCAGCAGTCCCCCCGGGACAGTGAACACTGAAGCTTTCTTT
NA	TRBD1	TRBV7-9	TRBJ1-2	CASSPLGQGDYGYTF	TGTGCCAGCAGTCCACTCGGACAGGGAGACTATGGCTACACCTTC
NA	TRBD1	TRBV25-1	TRBJ2-3	CASSGQGLSNTQYF	TGTGCCAGCAGTGGACAGGGTCTTTCAAATACGCAGTATTTT
NA	NA	TRBV6-5	TRBJ2-7	CASSYSQGEQYF	TGTGCCAGCAGTTACTCGCAGGGCGAGCAGTACTTC
NA	TRBD2	TRBV5-1	TRBJ2-1	CASSLSGGALNEQFF	TGCGCCAGCAGCTTGAGCGGGGGGGCCTTAAATGAGCAGTTCTTC
NA	TRBD1	TRBV28	TRBJ1-3	CASSPDRGRSGNTIYF	TGTGCCAGCAGCCCTGACAGGGGGCGGTCTGGAAACACCATATATTTT
NA	TRBD1	TRBV5-1	TRBJ1-1	CASSLVDRVMNTEAFF	TGCGCCAGCAGCTTGGTGGACAGGGTTATGAACACTGAAGCTTTCTTT
NA	NA	TRBV28	TRBJ2-7	CASSYSGNYEQYF	TGTGCCAGCAGCTACTCGGGGAACTACGAGCAGTACTTC
NA	TRBD1	TRBV10-2	TRBJ2-1	CASSEQGVNEQFF	TGCGCCAGCAGTGAGCAGGGGGTGAATGAGCAGTTCTTC
few	NA	TRBV18	TRBJ2-2	CASSVRDTGGGELFF	TGTGCCAGCTCAGTTCGGGACACCGGCGGCGGGGAGCTGTTTTTT
NA	NA	TRBV9	TRBJ2-1	CASTKTLHSYNEQFF	TGTGCCAGCACCAAGACTCTACACTCCTACAATGAGCAGTTCTTC